These T cell receptor beta chains were read from a single sample in a study of cytomegalovirus exposure and HLA in healthy donors. Libraries were prepared by immunoSEQ multiplex PCR; TCRdb keeps only in-frame clonotypes and omits some of them. The data hold about 100,000 clones, with over 80% observed a single time. The sample consisted of PBMCs. The receptors were gathered from a man younger than 40 in good health and CMV-seropositive. CDR3s include the opening cysteine and the closing phenylalanine or tryptophan. The order of the fields is D gene, clone size, V gene, J gene, CDR3 DNA, CDR3 protein. D genes are given only for firm matches. Where a row states a size, it is once, few, many or the class of an expanded clone; other rows omit it.

d_call: TRBD2
clone_size: -
v_call: TRBV5-4
j_call: TRBJ2-4
cdr3_nt: TGTGCCAGCAGCTTGACGGGGGGAAACATTCAGTACTTC
cdr3_aa: CASSLTGGNIQYF

d_call: TRBD1
clone_size: -
v_call: TRBV18
j_call: TRBJ1-2
cdr3_nt: TGTGCCAGCTCACCACAGGACAGGGGGATCTATGGCTACACCTTC
cdr3_aa: CASSPQDRGIYGYTF

d_call: -
clone_size: once
v_call: TRBV12-5
j_call: TRBJ1-1
cdr3_nt: TGTGCTAGTGGTTTGGGAGGGCAGGCCGAAGCTTTCTTT
cdr3_aa: CASGLGGQAEAFF

d_call: TRBD2
clone_size: few
v_call: TRBV4-1
j_call: TRBJ2-1
cdr3_nt: TGCGCCAGCAGCCGTCTTCTTAGCGGGGGGGCGTTTGATGAGCAGTTCTTC
cdr3_aa: CASSRLLSGGAFDEQFF

d_call: TRBD1
clone_size: -
v_call: TRBV27
j_call: TRBJ1-2
cdr3_nt: TGTGCCAGCAGTCACATGGACAGGGGCTTCCTCTATGGCTACACCTTC
cdr3_aa: CASSHMDRGFLYGYTF

d_call: -
clone_size: -
v_call: TRBV30
j_call: TRBJ1-2
cdr3_nt: TGTGCCTGGAGTGCCCGGACAGAGGGGGGGAGGGGCTACACCTTC
cdr3_aa: CAWSARTEGGRGYTF

d_call: -
clone_size: -
v_call: TRBV25-1
j_call: TRBJ1-1
cdr3_nt: TGTGCCAGCAGTGAAGTCGAACCCCGGGGGGCGAGGGCTTTCTTT
cdr3_aa: CASSEVEPRGARAFF

d_call: -
clone_size: -
v_call: TRBV14
j_call: TRBJ1-2
cdr3_nt: TGTGCCAGCAGCCAAGACAGATATGGCTACACCTTC
cdr3_aa: CASSQDRYGYTF

d_call: -
clone_size: -
v_call: TRBV2
j_call: TRBJ1-6
cdr3_nt: TGTGCCAGCAGTGAGCGACAGGACCTCCTTGATTCACCCCTCCACTTT
cdr3_aa: CASSERQDLLDSPLHF

d_call: TRBD1
clone_size: -
v_call: TRBV6-1
j_call: TRBJ1-4
cdr3_nt: TGTGCCAGCTATTCAGGGGGCACGACTAATGAAAAACTGTTTTTT
cdr3_aa: CASYSGGTTNEKLFF

d_call: TRBD1
clone_size: -
v_call: TRBV7-3
j_call: TRBJ1-6
cdr3_nt: TGTGCCAGCAGCTTAGCCGGGACAGGGTTAGGGTCTAGTTCACCCCTCCACTTT
cdr3_aa: CASSLAGTGLGSSSPLHF

d_call: -
clone_size: -
v_call: TRBV7-8
j_call: TRBJ1-5
cdr3_nt: TGTGCCAGCAGCTCCTCCGGGGGGATGGAGCCCCAGCATTTT
cdr3_aa: CASSSSGGMEPQHF

d_call: -
clone_size: -
v_call: TRBV5-1
j_call: TRBJ1-2
cdr3_nt: TGCGCCAGCAGCGACCGCGGATTCAACCCTAACCCCCACTATGGCTACACCTTC
cdr3_aa: CASSDRGFNPNPHYGYTF

d_call: TRBD2
clone_size: -
v_call: TRBV9
j_call: TRBJ2-4
cdr3_nt: TGTGCCAGCAGCGTAGGGAGCGGGGGGGCATCAGGGAACAGTCAGTACTTC
cdr3_aa: CASSVGSGGASGNSQYF

d_call: TRBD2
clone_size: few
v_call: TRBV4-1
j_call: TRBJ2-1
cdr3_nt: TGCGCCAGCAGCCAAGGGGTTTTAAGGCGAGCGGGGAGTAACAATGAGCAGTTCTTC
cdr3_aa: CASSQGVLRRAGSNNEQFF

d_call: TRBD1
clone_size: -
v_call: TRBV18
j_call: TRBJ1-1
cdr3_nt: TGTGCCAGCTCACCGCCCGCCACAGGGGGCAGGGTGAACACTGAAGCTTTCTTT
cdr3_aa: CASSPPATGGRVNTEAFF

d_call: TRBD1
clone_size: -
v_call: TRBV30
j_call: TRBJ1-2
cdr3_nt: TGTGCCTGGAGTGGGACAGGGGACGGCTACACCTTC
cdr3_aa: CAWSGTGDGYTF

d_call: TRBD1
clone_size: -
v_call: TRBV19
j_call: TRBJ2-5
cdr3_nt: TGTGCCAGTAGTATCGGACAGGTTCAAGAGACCCAGTACTTC
cdr3_aa: CASSIGQVQETQYF

d_call: -
clone_size: -
v_call: TRBV7-7
j_call: TRBJ2-7
cdr3_nt: TGTGCCAGCAGCTCGCCCCCTCTTCGGGTGCGCGAGCAGTACTTC
cdr3_aa: CASSSPPLRVREQYF

d_call: -
clone_size: -
v_call: TRBV11-1
j_call: TRBJ1-1
cdr3_nt: TGTGCCAGCAGCGCGCAGGGGAGGAACACTGAAGCTTTCTTT
cdr3_aa: CASSAQGRNTEAFF

d_call: -
clone_size: once
v_call: TRBV19
j_call: TRBJ1-1
cdr3_nt: TGTGCCAGTAGTATCGACAGAACTACTGAAGCTTTCTTT
cdr3_aa: CASSIDRTTEAFF

d_call: -
clone_size: -
v_call: TRBV15
j_call: TRBJ1-2
cdr3_nt: TGTGCCACCAGCCAAGGATCCCTGGGGGAGGACGGCTACACCTTC
cdr3_aa: CATSQGSLGEDGYTF

d_call: -
clone_size: -
v_call: TRBV9
j_call: TRBJ1-4
cdr3_nt: TGTGCCAGCAGCACCCCCGGGGGAATAAATGAAAAACTGTTTTTT
cdr3_aa: CASSTPGGINEKLFF

d_call: -
clone_size: -
v_call: TRBV5-4
j_call: TRBJ1-4
cdr3_nt: TGTGCCAGCAGCTTGGCGGGAAATGAAAAACTGTTTTTT
cdr3_aa: CASSLAGNEKLFF

d_call: -
clone_size: -
v_call: TRBV7-2
j_call: TRBJ1-6
cdr3_nt: TGTGCCAGCAGCTTAGATTTTAGGGGAGGGAATAATTCACCCCTCCACTTT
cdr3_aa: CASSLDFRGGNNSPLHF

d_call: -
clone_size: -
v_call: TRBV20-1
j_call: TRBJ2-2
cdr3_nt: TGCAGTGCTATCGACACCGGGGAGCTGTTTTTT
cdr3_aa: CSAIDTGELFF

d_call: TRBD2
clone_size: -
v_call: TRBV2
j_call: TRBJ2-5
cdr3_nt: TGTGCCAGCAGGCCATTAGCGGGGGCTGAAGAGACCCAGTACTTC
cdr3_aa: CASRPLAGAEETQYF

d_call: TRBD2
clone_size: -
v_call: TRBV7-9
j_call: TRBJ2-3
cdr3_nt: TGTGCCAGCAGCTTAGCCCTAGCGGCGGGACTCCGGTGGGTTACGCAGTATTTT
cdr3_aa: CASSLALAAGLRWVTQYF

d_call: -
clone_size: -
v_call: TRBV30
j_call: TRBJ1-2
cdr3_nt: TGTGCCTGGAGGAGTTTTGGAGGGGACGTGCATGGCTACACCTTC
cdr3_aa: CAWRSFGGDVHGYTF

d_call: TRBD2
clone_size: -
v_call: TRBV11-3
j_call: TRBJ2-1
cdr3_nt: TGTGCCAGCAGCTCGGGACTAGCGGGGGTCAATGAGCAGTTCTTC
cdr3_aa: CASSSGLAGVNEQFF

d_call: -
clone_size: -
v_call: TRBV5-1
j_call: TRBJ2-1
cdr3_nt: TGCGCCAGCGTCGGAGAGGCTTACAATGAGCAGTTCTTC
cdr3_aa: CASVGEAYNEQFF

d_call: TRBD1
clone_size: -
v_call: TRBV4-1
j_call: TRBJ1-1
cdr3_nt: TGCGCCAGCAACCCCGACAGGGGAGGGACTGAAGCTTTCTTT
cdr3_aa: CASNPDRGGTEAFF

d_call: TRBD1
clone_size: once
v_call: TRBV7-9
j_call: TRBJ1-1
cdr3_nt: TGTGCCAGCAGCCGGAACAGGGGAGGTTGGACTGAAGCTTTCTTT
cdr3_aa: CASSRNRGGWTEAFF

d_call: TRBD1
clone_size: -
v_call: TRBV7-9
j_call: TRBJ2-7
cdr3_nt: TGTGCCAGCAGCCCCGTCGGACAGGGGATTAGGTCATCCTACGAGCAGTACTTC
cdr3_aa: CASSPVGQGIRSSYEQYF

d_call: TRBD1
clone_size: -
v_call: TRBV11-2
j_call: TRBJ2-4
cdr3_nt: TGTGCCAGCAGCCCCGGAGTACAGGGGGCCAACATTCAGTACTTC
cdr3_aa: CASSPGVQGANIQYF

d_call: -
clone_size: -
v_call: TRBV7-2
j_call: TRBJ1-2
cdr3_nt: TGTGCCAGCAGCTTGGGGGGAGGCTATGGCTACACCTTC
cdr3_aa: CASSLGGGYGYTF

d_call: TRBD1
clone_size: -
v_call: TRBV4-2
j_call: TRBJ1-3
cdr3_nt: TGTGCCAGCAGCCCCGACGTTAGGAGGGACAGGGGGCTTTATGGAAACACCATATATTTT
cdr3_aa: CASSPDVRRDRGLYGNTIYF

d_call: -
clone_size: -
v_call: TRBV6-1
j_call: TRBJ1-1
cdr3_nt: TGTGCCAGCACTTCCGGGACACCGAACACTGAAGCTTTCTTT
cdr3_aa: CASTSGTPNTEAFF

d_call: -
clone_size: -
v_call: TRBV11-3
j_call: TRBJ1-5
cdr3_nt: TGTGCCAGCAGCTTAGGAGGGGGATCTCATCAGCCCCAGCATTTT
cdr3_aa: CASSLGGGSHQPQHF

d_call: TRBD2
clone_size: -
v_call: TRBV19
j_call: TRBJ2-3
cdr3_nt: TGTGCCAGTAGTCGTTCTCCGGTAGCGGGGGGTTCCACAGATACGCAGTATTTT
cdr3_aa: CASSRSPVAGGSTDTQYF

d_call: -
clone_size: -
v_call: TRBV4-1
j_call: TRBJ2-5
cdr3_nt: TGCGCCAGCAGCCGCCGAGAGAGCCAAGAGACCCAGTACTTC
cdr3_aa: CASSRRESQETQYF

d_call: -
clone_size: -
v_call: TRBV7-6
j_call: TRBJ1-2
cdr3_nt: TGTGCCAGCAGCCCCAGCTCGGGGATAGGCTACACCTTC
cdr3_aa: CASSPSSGIGYTF

d_call: -
clone_size: -
v_call: TRBV5-4
j_call: TRBJ1-2
cdr3_nt: TGTGCCAGCAGCTTGATAGGGAGATTTCGGGATGGCTACACCTTC
cdr3_aa: CASSLIGRFRDGYTF

d_call: -
clone_size: -
v_call: TRBV10-3
j_call: TRBJ2-1
cdr3_nt: TGTGCCATCAGTGAGAGGTCAGGGGTGGCCTACAATGAGCAGTTCTTC
cdr3_aa: CAISERSGVAYNEQFF

d_call: -
clone_size: -
v_call: TRBV15
j_call: TRBJ1-3
cdr3_nt: TGTGCCACCAGCAGAGATCTGCAAGGGAGTGGAAACACCATATATTTT
cdr3_aa: CATSRDLQGSGNTIYF

d_call: TRBD1
clone_size: -
v_call: TRBV7-9
j_call: TRBJ2-7
cdr3_nt: TGTTCCAGCAGCTTACCGGGACAGGGGGCGAACGAGCAGTACTTC
cdr3_aa: CSSSLPGQGANEQYF

d_call: TRBD1
clone_size: -
v_call: TRBV6-6
j_call: TRBJ1-1
cdr3_nt: TGTGCCAGCAGGACAGGACAGGGCGGGGTTAGGACTGAAGCTTTCTTT
cdr3_aa: CASRTGQGGVRTEAFF

d_call: -
clone_size: -
v_call: TRBV19
j_call: TRBJ2-7
cdr3_nt: TGTGCCAGTAGTATAGGATTACAGGGTACCTACGAGCAGTACTTC
cdr3_aa: CASSIGLQGTYEQYF

d_call: -
clone_size: once
v_call: TRBV5-4
j_call: TRBJ1-1
cdr3_nt: TGTGCCAGCAGCACCACACTGAACACTGAAGCTTTCTTT
cdr3_aa: CASSTTLNTEAFF

d_call: -
clone_size: -
v_call: TRBV6-7
j_call: TRBJ1-5
cdr3_nt: TGTGCCGGGGGGGGGTGCAATCAGCCCCAGCATTTT
cdr3_aa: CAGGGCNQPQHF